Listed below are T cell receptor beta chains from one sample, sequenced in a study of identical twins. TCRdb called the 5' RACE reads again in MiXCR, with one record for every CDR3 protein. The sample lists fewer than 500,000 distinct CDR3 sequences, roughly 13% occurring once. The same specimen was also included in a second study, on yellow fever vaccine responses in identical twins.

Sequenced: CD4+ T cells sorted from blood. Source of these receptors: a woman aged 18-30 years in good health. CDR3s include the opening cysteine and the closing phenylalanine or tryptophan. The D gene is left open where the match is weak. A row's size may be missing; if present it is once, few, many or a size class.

cdr3_nt: TGTGCCAGCAGCGTCCTGAGTAATTCACCCCTCCACTTT; cdr3_aa: CASSVLSNSPLHF; clone_size: once; cdr3_length: 13; j_call: TRBJ1-6; v_call: TRBV5-5; d_call: -
cdr3_nt: TGTGCCAGCAGCTTGGTGGCGGGAGGGCTTGCAGATACGCAGTATTTT; cdr3_aa: CASSLVAGGLADTQYF; clone_size: -; cdr3_length: 16; j_call: TRBJ2-3; v_call: TRBV5-8; d_call: TRBD2
cdr3_nt: TGTGCCAGCAGTGAAAATCAGGGAAGTGGCTACACCTTC; cdr3_aa: CASSENQGSGYTF; clone_size: once; cdr3_length: 13; j_call: TRBJ1-2; v_call: TRBV6-1; d_call: -
cdr3_nt: TGTGCCAGCAGCTCCGGTAGCGGGAGTGACACCGGGGAGCTGTTTTTT; cdr3_aa: CASSSGSGSDTGELFF; clone_size: -; cdr3_length: 16; j_call: TRBJ2-2; v_call: TRBV7-9; d_call: TRBD2
cdr3_nt: TGCAGTGCTAGAGGATCGGCGGGAGGGCAAGAGACCCAGTACTTC; cdr3_aa: CSARGSAGGQETQYF; clone_size: many; cdr3_length: 15; j_call: TRBJ2-5; v_call: TRBV20-1; d_call: TRBD2
cdr3_nt: TGTGCCAGCAGTTTGAGGGGTACTAACTATGGCTACACCTTC; cdr3_aa: CASSLRGTNYGYTF; clone_size: many; cdr3_length: 14; j_call: TRBJ1-2; v_call: TRBV12-3/TRBV12-4; d_call: -
cdr3_nt: TGTGCCAGCAGCGGGCCGACGGGGGGAAGCACAGATACGCAGTATTTT; cdr3_aa: CASSGPTGGSTDTQYF; clone_size: -; cdr3_length: 16; j_call: TRBJ2-3; v_call: TRBV9; d_call: TRBD2
cdr3_nt: TGTGCCAGCAGCTTCTTCCCCGGAGCTAACTATGGCTACACCTTC; cdr3_aa: CASSFFPGANYGYTF; clone_size: few; cdr3_length: 15; j_call: TRBJ1-2; v_call: TRBV7-9; d_call: -
cdr3_nt: TGTGCCAGTGGGGGGACCTATAGCGGCTCTGGGGCCAACGTCCTGACTTTC; cdr3_aa: CASGGTYSGSGANVLTF; clone_size: many; cdr3_length: 17; j_call: TRBJ2-6; v_call: TRBV6-1; d_call: -
cdr3_nt: TGCGCCAGCAACACGCAGACAGGGGGTTCCACCGGGGAGCTGTTTTTT; cdr3_aa: CASNTQTGGSTGELFF; clone_size: few; cdr3_length: 16; j_call: TRBJ2-2; v_call: TRBV5-1; d_call: TRBD1